Listed below are T cell receptor beta chains from one sample, sequenced in a study of blood T cell repertoires in COVID-19. Sequencing was performed with immunoSEQ multiplex PCR; in TCRdb, only in-frame clones are kept and a portion is missing. The table lists some 150,000 clones, around 82% of them singletons. Sequenced: PBMCs or T cells enriched from blood (not recorded which). The receptors stem from a woman between 45 and 65 years old in a cohort exposed to, infected with or recovered from COVID-19 (not recorded which). Each CDR3 is given with its conserved first and last residue. Each record gives: J gene, V gene, D gene, clone size, CDR3 protein, CDR3 DNA. The D gene is left open where the match is weak. Clone size is given for some rows only: seen once, a few or many times, or a class if the clone is expanded.

>TRBJ1-1|TRBV5-6|-|-
CASSRLTSQAEAFF
TGTGCCAGCAGCCGCTTAACTAGTCAGGCTGAAGCTTTCTTT
>TRBJ1-5|TRBV28|-|once
CASSFPGVSNQPQHF
TGTGCCAGCAGTTTCCCAGGGGTCTCCAATCAGCCCCAGCATTTT
>TRBJ1-4|TRBV3-1/TRBV3-2|TRBD1|-
CASSQETPSRGPKLFF
TGTGCCAGCAGCCAAGAAACCCCCAGCAGGGGGCCTAAACTGTTTTTT
>TRBJ2-5|TRBV4-1|TRBD2|few
CASSHPGLAGGPGRETQYF
TGCGCCAGCAGCCACCCCGGACTAGCGGGAGGGCCCGGTCGGGAGACCCAGTACTTC
>TRBJ2-1|TRBV24-1|-|-
CATSDATVNSYNEQFF
TGTGCCACCAGTGATGCGACAGTAAACTCCTACAATGAGCAGTTCTTC
>TRBJ2-7|TRBV4-2|TRBD1|-
CASSQVGGQGTYEQYF
TGTGCCAGCAGCCAAGTGGGAGGACAGGGTACCTACGAGCAGTACTTC
>TRBJ2-2|TRBV11-3|-|-
CASSPTISTGELFF
TGTGCCAGCAGCCCCACTATAAGCACCGGGGAGCTGTTTTTT
>TRBJ2-7|TRBV11-2|-|-
CASSSLRSGEQYF
TGTGCCAGCAGCTCACTACGCTCGGGCGAGCAGTACTTC
>TRBJ1-5|TRBV28|-|-
CASSGRVRQPQHF
TGTGCCAGCAGTGGCAGGGTAAGGCAGCCCCAGCATTTT
>TRBJ2-4|TRBV5-3|TRBD1|-
CARSFRDRVSKNIQYF
TGTGCCAGAAGCTTCCGGGACAGGGTTTCCAAAAACATTCAGTACTTC